This T cell receptor beta chain was identified in a study of blood T cell repertoires in COVID-19. Study context: PBMCs, B-cell-depleted T cells, or T cells provided the cDNA or gDNA that made up the material.

The CDR3 contains 16 residues. Germline-derived CDR1 and CDR2 are MNHNY and SVGAGI (reference sequence). The V segment lost 5 bases and the J segment 3 bases; nucleotides outside the gene matches: 9. The repertoire was sequenced with immunoSEQ multiplex PCR; TCRdb's copy has only in-frame clones and lacks some. The profile shows some 190,000 clones, roughly 84% of them singletons. The chain joins TRBV6-6 to TRBJ2-7, with 11 bases that match TRBD2. Sequencing used peripheral blood. This sequence originates from a woman aged 80 or over with active or convalescent COVID-19. The CDR3 nucleotides are TGTGCCAGCAGTCCCGGTCGACTAGCGGGGAACTACGAGCAGTACTTC. The encoded protein is CASSPGRLAGNYEQYF.